The 16 T cell receptor beta chains listed next were all sequenced from one sample in a study of regulatory T cells in long-lasting Graves disease. Specified time point: newly diagnosed GD, antithyroid drugs for less than 3 months. The TCR library was made from RNA extracted from PBMCs. Sequencing libraries for TCR beta were prepared with iRepertoire HTBI primers and Arm-PCR of CDR3 regions. TCRdb ran MiXCR on the multiplex PCR reads and lists one entry per CDR3 protein. This sample has 620,000 or so distinct CDR3 sequences, with roughly 15% found just once. The same sample was also studied in work on T cells in Graves' hyperthyroidism and ophthalmopathy.

The specimen was peripheral blood mononuclear cells (PBMCs), collected at new diagnosis, from a patient treated with antithyroid drugs. The receptors here all came from a woman aged 25 to 39 with Graves disease.

The chain has TRBV30 and TRBJ2-1; 12 nucleotides line up with TRBD2. V was clipped by 0 bases and J by 0 bases; unmatched bases: 6. Germline V gene data show CDR1 as GTSNPN and CDR2 as SVGIG (reference sequence). This CDR3 has 18 amino acids. CDR3 in amino acids: CAWSVGLAGPSSYNEQFF. In nucleotides, the CDR3 is TGTGCCTGGAGTGTGGGACTAGCGGGTCCCAGCTCCTACAATGAGCAGTTCTTC.

This clonotype was detected many times. The CDR3 nucleotides are TGTGCTAGTGGTTTGGGGCAACTGACAGGGGTTGGCGAGACCCAGTACTTC. It encodes CASGLGQLTGVGETQYF. The V gene is TRBV12-5, the J gene TRBJ2-5; 8 bases align to TRBD1. V shed 1 base, J shed 5 bases, and the junction held 12 bases outside the gene matches. This CDR3 contains 17 residues. Germline V gives CDR1 LGHNT, CDR2 FRNRAP.

The chain's CDR3 is CASNQQGSGNTIYF. The DNA of the CDR3 is TGTGCCAGCAACCAACAGGGCTCTGGAAACACCATATATTTT. This chain joins TRBV9 and TRBJ1-3; tentative D call: TRBD1 (6 bases). Trimming took off 6 bases at V and 0 bases at J, with 10 bases between the two ends. Germline assignment: CDR1 SGDLS and CDR2 YYNGEE. The CDR3 sequence is 14 residues long.

This clonotype showed up many times. This rearrangement joins TRBV6-1 to TRBJ1-5; no firm D call. The CDR3 has 14 amino acids. The germline CDR1 and CDR2 sequences are MNHNS and SASEGT. Trimming removed 1 base from V and 3 bases from J, with 7 bases in between. CDR3 bases: TGTGCCAGCAGTGAAGACACCATCAATCAGCCCCAGCATTTT. This translates into CASSEDTINQPQHF.

The chain recombines TRBV7-6 with TRBJ2-1; either TRBD1 or TRBD2 may supply D (5 bases each). Germline CDR1 reads SGHVS; CDR2 reads FNYEAQ. CDR3 length: 12 amino acids. Trimming took 5 bases from V and 7 from J, leaving 9 bases between them. The DNA of the CDR3 is TGTGCCAGCAGCCACTGGGGGAATGAGCAGTTCTTC. This gives the protein CASSHWGNEQFF.

This clonotype has ten or more counts. The chain recombines TRBV3-1 with TRBJ2-1; D is unresolved. CDR1 is LGHDT, CDR2 YNNKEL, per germline (reference sequence). Trimming stripped 6 bases from V and 7 bases from J, with 7 bases between. The CDR3 is 11 amino acids. CDR3 in DNA: TGTGCCAGCAGGGGCACGAATGAGCAGTTCTTC. It codes for CASRGTNEQFF.

V and J are TRBV6-1 and TRBJ2-3; TRBD1 is a possible D gene (7 bases). The V end lost 7 bases, the J end lost 5 bases, and 10 bases lay between the germline ends. In germline, CDR1 is MNHNS, CDR2 SASEGT. This CDR3 contains 12 residues. The CDR3 region has the DNA TGTGCCAGCACTCAGGGGGGAGATACGCAGTATTTT. Protein: CASTQGGDTQYF.

This clonotype was observed at least ten times. The chain carries TRBV5-1 and TRBJ2-1; D not resolved. Germline CDR1 and CDR2: SGHRS and YFSETQ. There are 14 residues in the CDR3. V lost 1 base, J lost 4 bases, and 9 bases lay in between. The CDR3 region is CASSLRLGYNEQFF. The CDR3 region has the DNA TGCGCCAGCAGCTTGCGCTTGGGGTACAATGAGCAGTTCTTC.

The V call is TRBV20-1, the J call TRBJ1-4, with D tentatively TRBD1 (5 bases). Trimming cost V 2 bases and J 7 bases, with 23 bases left between them. CDR1 and CDR2 from the germline V gene are DFQATT and SNEGSKA (reference sequence). The CDR3 runs to 17 residues. CDR3 region: CSARSTGAQGGVEKLFF. For the CDR3, the DNA is TGCAGTGCTAGATCAACCGGGGCCCAGGGAGGAGTTGAAAAACTGTTTTTT.

V is TRBV5-1 and J is TRBJ1-4; TRBD1 matches 9 bases. Germline loops: CDR1 SGHRS, CDR2 YFSETQ. The CDR3 is 15 residues long. The J segment lost 8 bases and the V segment lost 4 bases, leaving 9 bases of the junction unmatched. CDR3 DNA sequence: TGCGCCAGCAGCCCTTTCACAGGGGGCGGGGAAAAACTGTTTTTT. Its translation: CASSPFTGGGEKLFF. The full variable domain, rest sourced from reference TRBV5-1 and TRBJ1-4, is KAGVTQTPRYLIKTRGQQVTLSCSPISGHRSVSWYQQTPGQGLQFLFEYFSETQRNKGNFPGRFSGRQFSNSRSEMNVSTLELGDSALYLCASSPFTGGGEKLFFGSGTQLSVL.

The sample holds many counts of this clonotype. This chain uses TRBV2 with TRBJ1-4; a possible D gene is TRBD1 (5 bases). This CDR3 is 11 amino acids long. V lost 10 bases, J lost 8 bases, and 11 bases lay in between. Per the germline V gene, CDR1 is SNHLY and CDR2 is FYNNEI. The CDR3 protein is CATLKGEKLFF. CDR3 nucleotide sequence: TGTGCCACCCTAAAGGGGGAAAAACTGTTTTTT.

This rearrangement joins TRBV11-2 to TRBJ2-2; tentatively, D is TRBD1 or TRBD2 (5 bases each). The V gene lost 0 bases and the J gene lost 0 bases, with 17 bases spanning the gap. The germline CDR1 and CDR2 sequences are SGHAT and FQNNGV. The CDR3 covers 19 residues. CDR3 amino acids: CASSLEGLAPVSNTGELFF. As DNA, the CDR3 is TGTGCCAGCAGCTTAGAGGGGCTAGCCCCGGTTTCGAACACCGGGGAGCTGTTTTTT.

The V gene is TRBV28, the J gene TRBJ1-2; D possibly corresponds to TRBD1 (6 bases). With 2 bases removed from V and 9 bases from J, the gap between germline ends came to 16 bases. CDR1 is MDHEN, CDR2 SYDVKM, per germline. This CDR3 spans 14 amino acids. CDR3: CASSLTRSRGSYTF. Here the CDR3 DNA reads TGTGCCAGCAGTTTAACCCGTTCCAGGGGTAGCTACACCTTC.

CDR3 region: CAWRGTPAREKLFF. The CDR3 nucleotides are TGTGCCTGGAGGGGGACACCGGCGCGCGAAAAACTGTTTTTT. This sequence joins TRBV30 and TRBJ1-4; D is perhaps TRBD1 (6 bases). The CDR3 contains 14 residues. V lost 3 bases, J lost 8 bases, and 16 bases lay in between. Germline assignment: CDR1 GTSNPN and CDR2 SVGIG (reference sequence).

The chain carries TRBV12-3 or TRBV12-4 and TRBJ2-7; D not certain. Trimming removed 5 bases at V and 2 bases at J, with 10 bases between. The CDR3 totals 13 residues. The CDR3 region has the DNA TGTGCCAGCAGTCGCAGTCCAACCTACGAGCAGTACTTC. Protein sequence: CASSRSPTYEQYF.

In this sample, this clonotype turned up many times. V gene TRBV3-1 combines with J gene TRBJ2-5; tentatively, D is TRBD2 (6 bases). Per germline, CDR1 LGHDT and CDR2 YNNKEL (reference sequence). The CDR3 extends over 11 amino acids. V gave up 5 bases and J gave up 9 bases, with 10 bases separating them. The CDR3 sequence is CASSTPGAQYF. In DNA, the CDR3 is TGTGCCAGCAGCACGCCGGGGGCCCAGTACTTC.